This T cell receptor (beta chain) was documented in a study of regulatory T cells in long-lasting Graves disease. Time point in this sample: newly diagnosed GD, antithyroid drugs for less than 3 months. PBMC RNA was the source of the TCR library. Construction of TCR beta libraries relied on iRepertoire HTBI primers and on Arm-PCR targeting CDR3 regions. TCRdb re-called the multiplex PCR reads with MiXCR, one entry per CDR3 protein. The repertoire consists of a few hundred thousand distinct CDR3 sequences, with about an eighth occurring once and the leading ten covering 18%. This CDR3 contains 19 residues. The V gene's germline CDR1 is SNHLY and CDR2 FYNNEI. The junction had 10 bases not matched to a gene; V was cut back by 4 bases and J by 4 bases. This clonotype appeared many times. Another study also made use of these data, one on T cells in Graves' hyperthyroidism and ophthalmopathy.

Material: peripheral blood mononuclear cells (PBMCs), obtained at new diagnosis, from a patient treated with antithyroid drugs. This receptor was identified in a woman in her late teens or twenties with Graves disease. The genes are TRBV2 and TRBJ2-1, with 16 bases identical to TRBD2. CDR3 sequence: CASSGRSGLAGGDYNEQFF. In nucleotides, the CDR3 is TGTGCCAGCAGTGGACGATCGGGACTAGCGGGGGGGGATTACAATGAGCAGTTCTTC.